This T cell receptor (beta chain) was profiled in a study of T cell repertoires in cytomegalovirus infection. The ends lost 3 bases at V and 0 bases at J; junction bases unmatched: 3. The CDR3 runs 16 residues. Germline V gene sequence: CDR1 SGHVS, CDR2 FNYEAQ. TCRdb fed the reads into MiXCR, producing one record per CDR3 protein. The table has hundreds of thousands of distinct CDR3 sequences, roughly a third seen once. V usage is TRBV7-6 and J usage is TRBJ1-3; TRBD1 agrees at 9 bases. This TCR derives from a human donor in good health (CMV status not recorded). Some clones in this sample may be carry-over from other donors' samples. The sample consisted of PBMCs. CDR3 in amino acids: CASSFTGGASGNTIYF. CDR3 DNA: TGTGCCAGCAGCTTCACAGGGGGCGCCTCTGGAAACACCATATATTTT.